This T cell receptor beta chain was recovered during a study of OX40 agonist ivuxolimab in advanced cancers. Overall study findings and caveats: Compared with others, partial responders at 0.1-3.0 mg/kg displayed clonal expansion among the lowest.

This table comes from immunoSEQ multiplex PCR, and its TCRdb copy is limited to in-frame clones, with some not included. The sample contains about 71,000 clones, less than 85% of which appear only once. As regards this clone: Antigen specificity is unknown.

V was trimmed by 0 bases and J by 0 bases, leaving 4 bases between them. This CDR3 has 14 amino acids. Germline V CDR1 and CDR2: SGHTA, FQGNSA. The chain uses TRBV7-2 and TRBJ2-3; no firm D call. This TCR came from an adult with an advanced solid tumor such as melanoma, head and neck, liver or kidney cancer. The source was CD4+ or CD8+ T cells sorted from blood, collected in a trial of the OX40 agonist ivuxolimab. The CDR3 protein is CASSLATSTDTQYF. CDR3 nucleotides: TGTGCCAGCAGCTTAGCAACTAGCACAGATACGCAGTATTTT. Supplemented by reference TRBV7-2 and TRBJ2-3, the full variable domain reads GAGVSQSPSNKVTEKGKDVELRCDPISGHTALYWYRQSLGQGLEFLIYFQGNSAPDKSGLPSDRFSAERTGGSVSTLTIQRTQQEDSAVYLCASSLATSTDTQYFGPGTRLTVL.